The 19 T cell receptor beta chains below come from one sample, sequenced in a study of regulatory T cells in long-lasting Graves disease (dated by TCRdb to about 2021). The library relied on multiplex PCR. Sequencing instrument: Illumina HiSeq 4000. CDR3 regions were amplified by Arm-PCR with iRepertoire HTBI primers to construct TCR beta libraries. The public reads were quality trimmed at Q25 with fastp and then assembled into clones with MiXCR by TCRdb, keeping productive beta chains. Rows with one shared CDR3 protein collapse into an entry with the most common genes and DNA. Counted in this sample were 400,000 to 500,000 distinct CDR3 sequences; roughly 17% of them appeared once. The ten largest clones capture around 10% of the sample. Taken with the paper, the label for time point translates to: newly diagnosed GD, antithyroid drugs for less than 3 months. For both TCR sequencing and RNA sequencing, RNA was extracted from PBMCs using TRIzol.

These data were also reused for a study on T cells in Graves' hyperthyroidism and ophthalmopathy.

The specimen comprised peripheral blood mononuclear cells (PBMCs), sampled at new diagnosis, from a patient treated with antithyroid drugs. The receptors stem from a woman under 40 with Graves disease. Donor details come from another sample of the same person, matched by shared clones.

This clonotype was counted at least ten times. This sequence joins TRBV5-1 and TRBJ1-6; TRBD1 aligns across 7 bases. V trimming: 3 bases; J trimming: 1 base; junction bases outside the gene matches: 7. Germline CDR1 reads SGHRS; CDR2 reads YFSETQ. This CDR3 contains 17 residues. The CDR3 is CASSWTGEWSYNSPLHF. CDR3 nucleotide sequence: TGCGCCAGCAGCTGGACAGGTGAATGGTCCTATAATTCACCCCTCCACTTT.

This clonotype was seen only a few times. V is TRBV7-9 and J is TRBJ1-3, with TRBD1 matching over 9 bases. The CDR3 sequence is 20 residues long. Germline V CDR1 and CDR2: SEHNR, FQNEAQ (reference sequence). The V segment lost 5 bases and the J segment 0 bases; nucleotides outside the gene matches: 17. DNA of the CDR3: TGTGCCAGCAGCGAACCCCTTTCTTGGGGACAGGGACTCTCTGGAAACACCATATATTTT. Its protein is CASSEPLSWGQGLSGNTIYF.

Ten or more counts support this clonotype. The chain links TRBV7-9 to TRBJ2-3; TRBD2 agrees at 8 bases. Germline lookup yields CDR1 SEHNR and CDR2 FQNEAQ (reference sequence). J gave up 6 bases and V 4 bases, and 6 bases lay outside the gene matches. The CDR3 is 14 amino acids. The CDR3 DNA is TGTGCCAGCAGCTCAGGACTAGCACCGGATACGCAGTATTTT. This codes for CASSSGLAPDTQYF.

This clonotype was found many times. This chain links TRBV11-3 with TRBJ2-1, with D unresolved. CDR1 and CDR2 from the germline V gene are SGHNT and YENEEA. There are 14 residues in the CDR3. The V gene lost 5 bases and the J gene lost 6 bases, with 14 bases spanning the gap. This CDR3 reads CASSPLGQRNEQFF. The CDR3 coding sequence is TGTGCCAGCAGCCCATTGGGCCAGCGCAATGAGCAGTTCTTC.

The gene calls are TRBV20-1 and TRBJ2-7, with TRBD2 identical over 12 bases. Germline CDR1 is DFQATT and CDR2 is SNEGSKA (reference sequence). The CDR3 totals 14 residues. The V segment lost 6 bases and the J segment 2 bases; nucleotides outside the gene matches: 5. The CDR3 DNA reads TGCAGTGCCGGGACTAGCGGGCTGGCCTACGAGCAGTACTTC. This sequence encodes CSAGTSGLAYEQYF.

There are many counts of this clonotype. The chain is built from TRBV11-2 and TRBJ2-7; unclear D gene. This CDR3 spans 15 amino acids. Per germline, CDR1 SGHAT and CDR2 FQNNGV. The V end lost 5 bases, the J end lost 2 bases, and 16 bases lay between the germline ends. This CDR3 is CASSAIAVNPYEQYF. CDR3 in DNA: TGTGCCAGCAGCGCGATAGCCGTTAACCCCTACGAGCAGTACTTC.

The table lists this clonotype with many counts. The chain couples TRBV10-3 to TRBJ2-1; TRBD1 matches at 10 bases. Germline assignment: CDR1 ENHRY and CDR2 SYGVKD. The CDR3 runs 16 residues. V was pared by 3 bases and J by 7 bases, with 9 bases of the junction left unmatched. CDR3 DNA sequence: TGTGCCATCAGTGAAGCATGGACAGGGGGAAAGAATGAGCAGTTCTTC. It yields the protein CAISEAWTGGKNEQFF.

The sample holds many counts of this clonotype. This chain connects TRBV7-9 to TRBJ2-3, with TRBD2 matching over 14 bases. This CDR3 is 17 amino acids long. CDR1 and CDR2 (germline): SEHNR, FQNEAQ (reference sequence). The V and J ends lost 5 bases and 2 bases, in that order; junction bases with no gene match: 6. This CDR3 is CASSPGTSGGPTDTQYF. The CDR3 region has the DNA TGTGCCAGCAGCCCTGGGACTAGCGGGGGACCCACAGATACGCAGTATTTT.

Remarks on this clonotype: The junction does not match germline at one end; this may be a read error. This chain uses TRBV20-1 with TRBJ2-5; the match to TRBD2 covers 8 bases. Germline-derived CDR1 and CDR2 are DFQATT and SNEGSKA (reference sequence). This CDR3 has 14 residues. CDR3 protein: CSATRTSSQETQCF. CDR3 sequence (DNA): TGCAGTGCTACCCGGACTAGCAGCCAAGAGACCCAGTGCTTC.

This sequence joins TRBV6-5 and TRBJ1-5; unclear D gene. The CDR3 is 15 residues long. V lost 0 bases and J lost 4, with 10 bases in between. Per the germline V gene, CDR1 is MNHEY and CDR2 is SVGAGI. For the CDR3, the DNA is TGTGCCAGCAGTTACTCTGGGGAAGGGAATCAGCCCCAGCATTTT. It specifies CASSYSGEGNQPQHF.

This clonotype was observed many times. This chain uses TRBV20-1 with TRBJ2-1; the D gene could be TRBD1 or TRBD2 (5 bases each). The V gene lost 3 bases and the J gene lost 4 bases, with 10 bases spanning the gap. Germline loops: CDR1 DFQATT, CDR2 SNEGSKA (reference sequence). The CDR3 spans 13 residues. CDR3 protein: CSASWDGYNEQFF. For the CDR3, the DNA is TGCAGTGCTAGCTGGGACGGATACAATGAGCAGTTCTTC.

This clonotype has ten or more counts. The chain has TRBV15 and TRBJ1-5, with D hard to call. The CDR3 is 12 amino acids. V lost 3 bases, J lost 6 bases, and 6 bases lay in between. Per the germline V gene, CDR1 is LNHNV and CDR2 is YYDKDF (reference sequence). CDR3 protein: CATSRVGQPQHF. Written as DNA, the CDR3 is TGTGCCACCAGCAGGGTTGGTCAGCCCCAGCATTTT. The whole variable domain, filled in from reference TRBV15 and TRBJ1-5, reads DAMVIQNPRYQVTQFGKPVTLSCSQTLNHNVMYWYQQKSSQAPKLLFHYYDKDFNNEADTPDNFQSRRPNTSFCFLDIRSPGLGDTAMYLCATSRVGQPQHFGDGTRLSIL.

The chain joins TRBV30 to TRBJ2-3, with D unclear. The J call may be wrong; the DNA end is better matched by TRBJ2-7. The V gene's germline CDR1 is GTSNPN and CDR2 SVGIG (reference sequence). The CDR3 contains 16 residues. The CDR3 is CAWSSVRAGVGYEQYF. CDR3 nucleotide sequence: TGTGCCTGGAGTTCTGTAAGGGCTGGAGTGGGCTACGAGCAGTACTTC.

CDR3 nucleotide sequence: TGTGCCACCAGTGATCCCCGATCGAGCTATTCCGGCTGGGAGCAGTTCTTC. It translates to CATSDPRSSYSGWEQFF. This sequence joins TRBV24-1 and TRBJ2-1; D uncertain. CDR1 is KGHDR and CDR2 is SFDVKD in the germline V gene. Trimming removed 3 bases from V and 10 bases from J, with 24 bases in between. The CDR3 sequence is 17 residues long.

This clonotype was seen a single time. This likely stems from a read error, as it lies one base from a far larger clone. The rearrangement uses TRBV11-2 and TRBJ2-4; TRBD1 or TRBD2 may be the D gene (5 bases each). The V end lost 1 base, the J end lost 13 bases, and 17 bases lay between the germline ends. The CDR3 sequence is 14 residues long. Germline CDR1 is SGHAT and CDR2 is FQNNGV. The CDR3 coding sequence is TGTGCCAGCAGCTTAGTACAGGCTCGGGGTGAGCAGTACTTC. Translating it yields CASSLVQARGEQYF.

This clonotype was counted many times. This chain connects TRBV12-3 or TRBV12-4 to TRBJ2-1, with 8 bases identical to TRBD1. The trim removed 3 bases at V and 4 bases at J, leaving 2 bases unmatched. The CDR3 is 14 amino acids. The CDR3 nucleotides are TGTGCCAGCAGTTTGGGACAGGTATACAATGAGCAGTTCTTC. Residues: CASSLGQVYNEQFF.

This clonotype was observed at least ten times. The chain employs TRBV3-1 and TRBJ2-1; 11 nucleotides match TRBD2. This CDR3 is 14 amino acids long. The V gene's germline CDR1 is LGHDT and CDR2 YNNKEL (reference sequence). J was trimmed by 10 bases and V by 3 bases; bases with no gene match: 5. Here the CDR3 DNA reads TGTGCCAGCAGCCAGTTACTAGCGGGAGACGAGCAGTTCTTC. Translating gives CASSQLLAGDEQFF.

This clonotype was seen ten or more times. The genes are TRBV7-2 and TRBJ1-1; D is undetermined. The CDR3 contains 14 residues. CDR1 SGHTA and CDR2 FQGNSA come from the germline V gene. V was cut by 4 bases and J by 0 bases, with 9 bases left in between. CDR3 bases: TGTGCCAGCAGCTCGTCCCCTATGAACACTGAAGCTTTCTTT. It translates to CASSSSPMNTEAFF. Drawing the rest from reference TRBV7-2 and TRBJ1-1, the complete variable domain is GAGVSQSPSNKVTEKGKDVELRCDPISGHTALYWYRQSLGQGLEFLIYFQGNSAPDKSGLPSDRFSAERTGGSVSTLTIQRTQQEDSAVYLCASSSSPMNTEAFFGQGTRLTVV.

V gene TRBV20-1 combines with J gene TRBJ2-3; TRBD2 is a possible D gene (6 bases). Germline V gene data show CDR1 as DFQATT and CDR2 as SNEGSKA (reference sequence). With 7 bases removed from V and 6 bases from J, the gap between germline ends came to 14 bases. The CDR3 is made up of 12 amino acids. The CDR3 bases are TGCAGTGGCCGCGGAGGGGCGGATACGCAGTATTTT. Its translation: CSGRGGADTQYF.